This record concerns one T cell receptor (beta chain) sequence. Per the germline V gene, CDR1 is LGHDT and CDR2 is YNNKEL (reference sequence). Germline trimming cut 3 bases from V and 1 base from J; bases unmatched to any gene: 2. This CDR3 is 16 amino acids long. Libraries were prepared by immunoSEQ multiplex PCR; TCRdb keeps only in-frame clonotypes and omits some of them. Of hundreds of thousands of clones listed, around 86% are singletons. These data come from a study of blood T cell repertoires in COVID-19. About the research overall: PBMCs, B-cell-depleted T cells, or T cells were the source of the cDNA or gDNA that made up the material.

This sequence originates from a woman in her 30s with active or convalescent COVID-19. This rearrangement joins TRBV3-1 (or the pseudogene TRBV3-2) to TRBJ2-1; 11 nucleotides match TRBD2. Sequencing was performed on peripheral blood. CDR3 nucleotides: TGTGCCAGCAGCCACCTAGCGGGAGGTTCCTACAATGAGCAGTTCTTC. This codes for CASSHLAGGSYNEQFF.